Presented here are 20 T cell receptor beta chains from one specimen sequenced in a study of blood T cell repertoires in COVID-19. Sequenced by immunoSEQ multiplex PCR; TCRdb stores in-frame clones only, minus some. The table records hundreds of thousands of clones, 90% of them present only once. Sequenced material: PBMCs or T cells enriched from blood (not recorded which). The source is a man between 60 and 75 years old who had recovered from COVID-19.

V and J are TRBV6-5 and TRBJ1-6; a possible D gene is TRBD1 (5 bases). The CDR3 covers 15 residues. Germline CDR1 and CDR2: MNHEY and SVGAGI. V was cut by 5 bases and J by 7 bases, with 15 bases left in between. The CDR3 is CASSTRWGWNSPLHF. The CDR3 DNA sequence: TGTGCCAGCAGTACCCGTTGGGGCTGGAATTCACCCCTCCACTTT.

V usage is TRBV19 and J usage is TRBJ1-1, with D perhaps TRBD1 (5 bases). Trimming cost V 5 bases and J 0 bases, with 10 bases left between them. The CDR3 contains 14 residues. Germline V gene data show CDR1 as LNHDA and CDR2 as SQIVND (reference sequence). This CDR3 is CASSPDSVNTEAFF. CDR3 DNA sequence: TGTGCCAGTAGTCCTGACAGTGTGAACACTGAAGCTTTCTTT.

The CDR3 nucleotides read TGCAGCGTTGAGGTCCCGGGCCAGTACTTC. This gives the protein CSVEVPGQYF. This rearrangement joins TRBV29-1 to TRBJ2-5; no reliable D call. The length of the CDR3 is 10 residues. The germline CDR1 and CDR2 sequences are SQVTM and ANQGSEA. V was cut by 3 bases and J by 10 bases, with 9 bases left in between.

The rearrangement joins TRBV7-3 to TRBJ2-5; TRBD2 is a possible D gene (5 bases). From germline, CDR1 is SGHTA and CDR2 FQGTGA. V gave up 5 bases and J gave up 1 base, with 8 bases separating them. CDR3 length: 13 amino acids. This chain's CDR3 is CASSGGPQETQYF. The CDR3 nucleotides read TGTGCCAGCAGCGGCGGGCCCCAAGAGACCCAGTACTTC.

To note about this clone: The identical CDR3 is also encoded by other nucleotide sequences in the sample. This chain uses TRBV7-9 with TRBJ1-2, with 9 bases matching TRBD1. With 4 bases clipped from V and 2 bases from J, the junction kept 2 bases outside the gene matches. The CDR3 runs to 14 residues. The germline V gene has CDR1 SEHNR and CDR2 FQNEAQ (reference sequence). CDR3 nucleotide sequence: TGTGCCAGCAGCTCTGGACAGGGGAACTATGGCTACACCTTC. Translation gives CASSSGQGNYGYTF.

The J gene is TRBJ2-1, the V gene TRBV19; D not certain. Per germline, CDR1 LNHDA and CDR2 SQIVND (reference sequence). V lost 3 bases, J lost 8 bases, and 11 bases lay in between. The CDR3 runs to 13 residues. CDR3 bases: TGTGCCAGTAGTATCGCCAGAATTGATGAGCAGTTCTTC. It specifies CASSIARIDEQFF.

The chain links TRBV20-1 to TRBJ1-2; the D is unclear. The CDR3 loop spans 15 amino acids. V dropped 3 bases and J dropped 3 bases, with 17 bases sitting between them. Per the germline V gene, CDR1 is DFQATT and CDR2 is SNEGSKA (reference sequence). The CDR3 DNA is TGCAGTGCTAGTAAGCGGTGGCGAGTAGACTATGGCTACACCTTC. Translated, it gives CSASKRWRVDYGYTF.

About this clone: The same CDR3 can be traced to other DNA sequences in this sample. The gene calls are TRBV5-1 and TRBJ1-3, with a possible D match to TRBD1 (5 bases). The CDR3 is made up of 16 amino acids. Germline V gene data show CDR1 as SGHRS and CDR2 as YFSETQ. V was shortened by 0 bases and J by 2 bases, with 12 bases between the two germline ends. In DNA, the CDR3 is TGCGCCAGCAGCTTGGCAGGCAGGGCGGCTGGAAACACCATATATTTT. Its protein is CASSLAGRAAGNTIYF. Based on the CDR3 plus reference TRBV5-1 and TRBJ1-3, the full variable domain is KAGVTQTPRYLIKTRGQQVTLSCSPISGHRSVSWYQQTPGQGLQFLFEYFSETQRNKGNFPGRFSGRQFSNSRSEMNVSTLELGDSALYLCASSLAGRAAGNTIYFGEGSWLTVV.

This chain connects TRBV11-2 to TRBJ2-1; TRBD2 agrees at 10 bases. The germline V gene encodes CDR1 SGHAT and CDR2 FQNNGV. V shed 1 base, J shed 7 bases, and the junction held 7 bases outside the gene matches. The CDR3 covers 16 residues. CDR3 DNA sequence: TGTGCCAGCAGCTTAGGCCAGCGGGGGGGCCTGAATGAGCAGTTCTTC. It specifies CASSLGQRGGLNEQFF.

The CDR3 here is CASSSSSGQNTAFF. The DNA for the CDR3 is TGTGCCAGCAGTTCGAGTTCGGGACAGAATACGGCTTTCTTT. The V and J genes are TRBV6-5 and TRBJ1-1; 7 bases agree with TRBD1. The CDR3 spans 14 residues. With V trimmed by 4 bases and J by 11 bases, 13 bases remained unmatched. Germline CDR1 and CDR2: MNHEY and SVGAGI.

J is TRBJ2-7 and V is TRBV6-1; D is perhaps TRBD2 (6 bases). The V end lost 3 bases, the J end lost 5 bases, and 23 bases lay between the germline ends. The CDR3 runs to 17 residues. The germline V gene encodes CDR1 MNHNS and CDR2 SASEGT. CDR3 amino acids: CASSDRVFGGGRNEQYF. DNA for the CDR3: TGTGCCAGCAGTGATCGAGTTTTCGGGGGAGGAAGGAACGAGCAGTACTTC.

The rearrangement uses TRBV4-3 and TRBJ2-5; possible D gene TRBD1, 7 bases. The CDR3 extends over 16 amino acids. V lost 4 bases, J lost 4 bases, and 19 bases lay in between. Germline V gene data show CDR1 as LGHNA and CDR2 as YSLEER. The CDR3 DNA reads TGCGCCAGCAGCCTCGTCGTTGGCAGGGGGGCAGAGACCCAGTACTTC. The encoded protein is CASSLVVGRGAETQYF.

CDR3 amino acids: CSASKEWRIAGGYEQFF. In DNA form, the CDR3 reads TGCAGTGCTAGTAAGGAGTGGCGGATAGCGGGGGGGTATGAGCAGTTCTTC. The chain links TRBV20-1 to TRBJ2-1; 11 bases match TRBD2. Germline lookup yields CDR1 DFQATT and CDR2 SNEGSKA (reference sequence). J was trimmed by 8 bases and V by 3 bases; bases with no gene match: 15. The CDR3 is 17 amino acids.

The V call is TRBV18, the J call TRBJ1-2, with 10 positions matching TRBD1. V shed 4 bases and J 9 bases; nucleotides not matched to a gene: 11. The CDR3 contains 15 residues. The germline V gene has CDR1 KGHSH and CDR2 LQKENI. CDR3 bases: TGTGCCAGCTCACTTTCGACAGGGGGCAGGGAGAGCTACACCTTC. Translated, it gives CASSLSTGGRESYTF.

This chain connects TRBV18 to TRBJ2-7, with D perhaps TRBD1 (6 bases). Germline V lookup: CDR1 KGHSH, CDR2 LQKENI. The germline V and J ends were trimmed by 5 bases and 4 bases, with 18 bases remaining between them. The length of the CDR3 is 15 residues. This CDR3 reads CASSITGTSGYEQYF. CDR3 DNA sequence: TGTGCCAGCTCAATCACAGGGACCTCTGGGTACGAGCAGTACTTC.

This clone has a single count. The chain couples TRBV10-2 to TRBJ2-2; 9 nucleotides line up with TRBD1. Germline values: CDR1 WSHSY, CDR2 SAAADI. J gave up 7 bases and V 4 bases, and 7 bases lay outside the gene matches. The CDR3 runs 15 residues. CDR3 loop: CASSVSGTGIGELFF. CDR3 DNA sequence: TGCGCCAGCAGTGTATCCGGGACAGGGATCGGGGAGCTGTTTTTT.

The chain has TRBV3-1 (or the pseudogene TRBV3-2) and TRBJ1-5; no definite D call. This CDR3 has 15 amino acids. V was pared by 2 bases and J by 3 bases, with 11 bases between. The germline CDR1 and CDR2 sequences are LGHDT and YNNKEL (reference sequence). The CDR3 spells CASSQRGVYNQPQHF. The CDR3 DNA sequence: TGTGCCAGCAGCCAACGAGGAGTTTACAATCAGCCCCAGCATTTT.

Only one count was recorded for this clone. The rearrangement links TRBV27 to TRBJ2-2; the match to TRBD2 covers 9 bases. Germline V gives CDR1 MNHEY, CDR2 SMNVEV (reference sequence). Losses at the gene ends were 7 bases for V and 4 bases for J; bases not matched to a gene: 10. The CDR3 consists of 16 residues. CDR3 in amino acids: CASTTPGTSLTGELFF. DNA for the CDR3: TGTGCCAGCACCACCCCCGGGACTAGCCTCACCGGGGAGCTGTTTTTT.

The V gene is TRBV6-2 or TRBV6-3, the J gene TRBJ1-5; D might be TRBD1 (6 bases). Germline V lookup: CDR1 MNHEY, CDR2 SVGEGT. V was shortened by 2 bases and J by 0 bases, with 14 bases between the two germline ends. This CDR3 is built from 17 residues. DNA for the CDR3: TGTGCCAGCAGTTACCAGTCGACAGGTTATAGCAATCAGCCCCAGCATTTT. Its translation is CASSYQSTGYSNQPQHF.

Here the CDR3 DNA reads TGTGCCAGCTCACCACCGACCGGGAGGGCCGGCAATGAGCAGTTCTTC. This codes for CASSPPTGRAGNEQFF. This chain connects TRBV18 to TRBJ2-1; 8 nucleotides align to TRBD2. CDR3 length: 16 amino acids. Germline CDR1 and CDR2: KGHSH and LQKENI. The J segment lost 6 bases and the V segment lost 0 bases, leaving 7 bases of the junction unmatched.